This T cell receptor beta chain was captured by sequencing in a study of siplizumab effects on memory and regulatory T cells. Study-level points and caveats: Many proliferating CD4+ or CD8+ clones remained unclassified. Roughly 75-96% of them could not be assigned either a naive or a memory phenotype. Confirmatory evidence of suppressive function in proliferating siplizumab-culture Tregs was not obtained. On average, around 70% of mappable alloreactive CD4+ clones were Treg-derived under siplizumab, against about 29% in controls.

CDR1 is SNHLY and CDR2 is FYNNEI in the germline V gene. The CDR3 is 14 residues long. V was pared by 7 bases and J by 3 bases, with 16 bases between. Worth noting for this clone: Its antigen remains unidentified.

The data were produced by immunoSEQ multiplex PCR, yet TCRdb's version contains in-frame clones alone and is incomplete. The table records some 100,000 clones, 91% of them present only once. The genes are TRBV2 and TRBJ2-7; the D gene could be TRBD1 or TRBD2 (5 bases each). The sequenced sample consisted of CD4+ T cells sorted from blood. The receptor was derived from a human donor in good health. Some clones in this sample may be carry-over from other donors' samples. The CDR3 is CASTPGTAFYEQYF. CDR3 sequence (DNA): TGTGCCAGCACTCCCGGGACGGCCTTCTACGAGCAGTACTTC.